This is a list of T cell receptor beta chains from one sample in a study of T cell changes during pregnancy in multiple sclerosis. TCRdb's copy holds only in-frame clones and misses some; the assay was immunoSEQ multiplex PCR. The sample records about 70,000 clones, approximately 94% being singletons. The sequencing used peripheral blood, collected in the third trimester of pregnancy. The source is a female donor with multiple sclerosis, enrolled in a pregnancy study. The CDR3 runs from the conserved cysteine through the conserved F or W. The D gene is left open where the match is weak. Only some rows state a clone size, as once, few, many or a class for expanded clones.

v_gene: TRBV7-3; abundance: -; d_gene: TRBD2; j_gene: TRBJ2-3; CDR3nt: TGTGCCAGCAGCTTAAGGGGGGAGGGGCGGACGGGTACGCAGTATTTT; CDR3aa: CASSLRGEGRTGTQYF
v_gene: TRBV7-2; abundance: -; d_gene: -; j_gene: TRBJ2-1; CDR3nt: TGTGCCAGCAGCCCAAGCGTCGAATACAATGAGCAGTTCTTC; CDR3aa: CASSPSVEYNEQFF
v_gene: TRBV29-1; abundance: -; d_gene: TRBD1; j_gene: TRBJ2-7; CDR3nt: TGCAGCGTCCAGACAGGGGGTGGCTACGAGCAGTACTTC; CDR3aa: CSVQTGGGYEQYF
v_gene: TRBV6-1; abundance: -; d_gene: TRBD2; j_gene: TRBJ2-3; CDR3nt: TGTGCCAGCAGGGGAGGGGCAGATACGCAGTATTTT; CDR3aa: CASRGGADTQYF
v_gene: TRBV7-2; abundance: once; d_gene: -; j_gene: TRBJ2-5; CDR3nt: TGTGCCAGCAGCTTAGCGAGGGTTGGGGAGACCCAGTACTTC; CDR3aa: CASSLARVGETQYF
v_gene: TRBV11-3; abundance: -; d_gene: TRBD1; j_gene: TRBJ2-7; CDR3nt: TGTGCCAGCAGCTCCCGGGACAGGGGCCACGAGCAGTACTTC; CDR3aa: CASSSRDRGHEQYF
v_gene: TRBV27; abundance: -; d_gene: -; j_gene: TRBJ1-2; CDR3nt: TGTGCCACCCGGGCCGGGCGGGCTAACTATGGCTACACCTTC; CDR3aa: CATRAGRANYGYTF
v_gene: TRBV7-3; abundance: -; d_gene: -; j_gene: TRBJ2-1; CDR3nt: TGTGCCAGCAGCCCCGACAGAACGGAGCAGTTCTTC; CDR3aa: CASSPDRTEQFF
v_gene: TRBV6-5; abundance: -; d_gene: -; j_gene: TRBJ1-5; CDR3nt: TGTGCCACTAAACGGGCGGGGGTGGATCAGCCCCAGCATTTT; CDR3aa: CATKRAGVDQPQHF
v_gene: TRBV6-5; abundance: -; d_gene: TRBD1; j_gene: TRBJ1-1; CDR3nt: TGTGCCAGCAGTCCGGACAGGTCTAGCACTGAAGCTTTCTTT; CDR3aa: CASSPDRSSTEAFF
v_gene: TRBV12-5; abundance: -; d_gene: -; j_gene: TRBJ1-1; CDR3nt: TGTGCTAGTGGTTTGCTTACGGGGGGGCAATCTGAAGCTTTCTTT; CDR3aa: CASGLLTGGQSEAFF
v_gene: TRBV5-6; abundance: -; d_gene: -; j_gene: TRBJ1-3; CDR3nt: TGTGCCAGCAGCTTGGAACCGGAGAGCTCTGGAAACACCATATATTTT; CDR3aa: CASSLEPESSGNTIYF
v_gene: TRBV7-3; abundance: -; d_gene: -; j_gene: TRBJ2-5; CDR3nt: TGTGCCAGCAGCGTCGGGACTCACCAAGAGACCCAGTACTTC; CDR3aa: CASSVGTHQETQYF
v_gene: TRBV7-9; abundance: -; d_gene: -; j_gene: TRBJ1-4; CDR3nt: TGTGCCAGCAGCCTTACTTCAGGTGGCAAACTGTTTTTT; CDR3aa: CASSLTSGGKLFF
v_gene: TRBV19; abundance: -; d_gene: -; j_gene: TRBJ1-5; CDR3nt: TGTGCCAGTAGTACTTGGACAGCTAGCAATCAGCCCCAGCATTTT; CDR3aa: CASSTWTASNQPQHF
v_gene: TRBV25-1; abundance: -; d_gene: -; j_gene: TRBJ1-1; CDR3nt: TGTGCCAGCAGTGAGCTCAGGGGATCTGAAGCTTTCTTT; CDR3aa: CASSELRGSEAFF
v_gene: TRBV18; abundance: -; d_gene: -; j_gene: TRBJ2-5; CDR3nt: TGTGCCAGCTCCCCTCAAGAGACCCAGTACTTC; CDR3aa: CASSPQETQYF
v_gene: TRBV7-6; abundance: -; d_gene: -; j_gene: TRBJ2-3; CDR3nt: TGTGCCAGCAGCTTAGGGAAAACAGGTCGAAGCACAGATACGCAGTATTTT; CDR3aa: CASSLGKTGRSTDTQYF
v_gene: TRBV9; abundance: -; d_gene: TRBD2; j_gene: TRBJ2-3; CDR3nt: TGTGCCAGCAGCGTGACGGGGACTAGCGGGTCCACAGATACGCAGTATTTT; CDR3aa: CASSVTGTSGSTDTQYF
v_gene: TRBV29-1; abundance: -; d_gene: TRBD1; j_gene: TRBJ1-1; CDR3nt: TGCAGCGGTCGACAGGGGGTGACTGAAGCTTTCTTT; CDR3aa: CSGRQGVTEAFF
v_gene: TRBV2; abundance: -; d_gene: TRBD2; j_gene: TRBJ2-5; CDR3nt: TGTGCCAGCAGTGATGTCCGTTGGCTAGCGGGGGGCCCTGGGGAGACCCAGTACTTC; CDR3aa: CASSDVRWLAGGPGETQYF
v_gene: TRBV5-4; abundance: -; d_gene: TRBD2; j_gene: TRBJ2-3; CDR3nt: TGTGCCAGCAGCTTGGGAGGACTAGCGGGGGGGCCGACAGATACGCAGTATTTT; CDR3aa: CASSLGGLAGGPTDTQYF
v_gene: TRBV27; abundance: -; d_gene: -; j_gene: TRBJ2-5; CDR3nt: TGTGCCAGCAGGCGACCGGGGCAAGAGACCCAGTACTTC; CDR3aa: CASRRPGQETQYF
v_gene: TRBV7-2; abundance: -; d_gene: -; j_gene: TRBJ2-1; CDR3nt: TGTGCCAGCAGCTTAGAATCTGCGGGACTGGACAATGAGCAGTTCTTC; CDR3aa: CASSLESAGLDNEQFF
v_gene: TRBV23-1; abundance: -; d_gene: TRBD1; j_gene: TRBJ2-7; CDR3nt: TGCGCCAGCAGGCCCGACAGGGGGCGAATGAGCGAGCAGTACTTC; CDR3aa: CASRPDRGRMSEQYF
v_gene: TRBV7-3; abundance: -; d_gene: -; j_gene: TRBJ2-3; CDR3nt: TGTGCCAGCAGCCCAACCGGGACTAGCACAGATACGCAGTATTTT; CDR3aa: CASSPTGTSTDTQYF
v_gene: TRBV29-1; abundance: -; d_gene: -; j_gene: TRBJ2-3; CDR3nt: TGCAGCGCCAGGGGGGGCACAGATACGCAGTATTTT; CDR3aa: CSARGGTDTQYF
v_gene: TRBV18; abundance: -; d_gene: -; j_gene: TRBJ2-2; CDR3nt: TGTGCCAGCTCACCACGGGGAGCCGGGGAGCTGTTTTTT; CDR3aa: CASSPRGAGELFF
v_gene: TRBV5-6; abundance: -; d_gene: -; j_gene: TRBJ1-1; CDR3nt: TGTGCCAGCAGCCCTCCCGGACAGCTCCAGTACACTGAAGCTTTCTTT; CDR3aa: CASSPPGQLQYTEAFF
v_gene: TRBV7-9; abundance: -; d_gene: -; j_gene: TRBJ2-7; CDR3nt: TGTGCCAGCAGCGCCACTGTGAGGAGCGGCTACGAGCAGTACTTC; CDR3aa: CASSATVRSGYEQYF
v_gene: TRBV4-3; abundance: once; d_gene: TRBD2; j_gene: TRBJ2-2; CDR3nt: TGCGCCAGCAGCCAAGTAAGCGGGGTGAACACCGGGGAGCTGTTTTTT; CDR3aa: CASSQVSGVNTGELFF
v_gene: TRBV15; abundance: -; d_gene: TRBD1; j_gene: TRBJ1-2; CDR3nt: TGTGCCACCAGCAGACCCGGGACAGGGTATCTCTATGGCTACACCTTC; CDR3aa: CATSRPGTGYLYGYTF
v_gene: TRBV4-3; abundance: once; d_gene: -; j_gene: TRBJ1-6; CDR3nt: TGCGCCAGCAGCCAAGATGATACCGGGGGTTCACCCCTCCACTTT; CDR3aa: CASSQDDTGGSPLHF
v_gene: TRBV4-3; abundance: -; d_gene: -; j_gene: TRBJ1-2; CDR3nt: TGCGCCAGCAGCCAAGACGGCAGGGTGGATGGCTACACCTTC; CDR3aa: CASSQDGRVDGYTF
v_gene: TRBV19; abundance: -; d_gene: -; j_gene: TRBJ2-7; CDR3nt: TGTGCCAGTAGTGTACGACAGCGCTACGAGCAGTACTTC; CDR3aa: CASSVRQRYEQYF
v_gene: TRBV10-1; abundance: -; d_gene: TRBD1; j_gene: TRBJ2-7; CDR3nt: TGCGCCAGCGAGAGCCTTGGGGGACAGGAAAGGGAGCAGTACTTC; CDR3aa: CASESLGGQEREQYF
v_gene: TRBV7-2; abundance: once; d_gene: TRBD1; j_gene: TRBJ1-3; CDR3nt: TGTGCCAGCAGCGGGCACAGGGGGACCCCTGGAAACACCATATATTTT; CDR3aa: CASSGHRGTPGNTIYF
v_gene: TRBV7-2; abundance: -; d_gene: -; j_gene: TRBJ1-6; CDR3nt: TGTGCCAGCAGACCACCCCAGGGCGGCAATTCACCCCTCCACTTT; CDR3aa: CASRPPQGGNSPLHF
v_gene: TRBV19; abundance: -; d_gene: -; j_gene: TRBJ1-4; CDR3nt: TGTGCCAGTAGTCCGAATGAGGCGGAAAAACTGTTTTTT; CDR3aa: CASSPNEAEKLFF
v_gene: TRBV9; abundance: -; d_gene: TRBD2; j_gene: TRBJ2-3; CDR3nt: TGTGCCAGCAGCGTAGAGACCCTAGCGGCCACAGATACGCAGTATTTT; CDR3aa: CASSVETLAATDTQYF
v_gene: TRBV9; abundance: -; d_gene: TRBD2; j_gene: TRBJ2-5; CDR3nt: TGTGCCAGCAGCGGAGCGGGGGACCAAGAGACCCAGTACTTC; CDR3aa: CASSGAGDQETQYF